The 5 T cell receptor beta chains listed next were all sequenced from one sample in a study of T cell responses to AZD1222 COVID-19 vaccine. Measured with immunoSEQ multiplex PCR; TCRdb has only the in-frame clones, and not every one. The table records some 64,000 clones, 75% to 95% of them present only once. The input for sequencing was peripheral blood, taken 28 days after the second dose of the MenACWY control vaccine. The receptors originated from an adult who received the MenACWY meningococcal vaccine as a control.

The rearrangement links TRBV10-1 to TRBJ2-3; possibly TRBD1 or TRBD2 for D (5 bases each). CDR1 WNHNN and CDR2 SYGVQD come from the germline V gene (reference sequence). The CDR3 covers 14 residues. V was cut by 5 bases and J by 3 bases, with 12 bases left in between. CDR3 DNA sequence: TGCGCCAGCAGTACAGAGGGGATTACAGATACGCAGTATTTT. It is translated as CASSTEGITDTQYF.

This clone came up a few times. The rearrangement links TRBV5-1 to TRBJ1-2; the match to TRBD1 covers 10 bases. This CDR3 spans 13 amino acids. CDR1 and CDR2 from the germline V gene are SGHRS and YFSETQ. V shed 6 bases, J shed 2 bases, and the junction held 1 base outside the gene matches. CDR3: CASTGQGNYGYTF. CDR3 coding DNA: TGCGCCAGCACGGGACAGGGGAACTATGGCTACACCTTC.

The rearrangement joins TRBV6-5 to TRBJ2-3; D gene ambiguous. With 5 bases removed from V and 3 bases from J, the gap between germline ends came to 6 bases. This CDR3 has 12 amino acids. In germline, CDR1 is MNHEY, CDR2 SVGAGI. The CDR3 sequence is CASSPSTDTQYF. The DNA for the CDR3 is TGTGCCAGCAGTCCGTCTACAGATACGCAGTATTTT.

The rearrangement links TRBV3-1 (or the pseudogene TRBV3-2) to TRBJ2-7; TRBD1 might be the D (6 bases). CDR1 is LGHDT, CDR2 YNNKEL, per germline (reference sequence). The CDR3 has 15 amino acids. Trimming took off 0 bases at V and 2 bases at J, with 11 bases between the two ends. The DNA for the CDR3 is TGTGCCAGCAGCCAAGACCATGGACAGCCCTACGAGCAGTACTTC. Its protein product is CASSQDHGQPYEQYF.

J is TRBJ2-7 and V is TRBV19; 11 bases agree with TRBD2. This CDR3 is 16 amino acids long. J gave up 3 bases and V 9 bases, and 13 bases lay outside the gene matches. Germline V gives CDR1 LNHDA, CDR2 SQIVND (reference sequence). The chain's CDR3 is CARHITLAGAYYEQYF. The CDR3, as DNA: TGTGCCAGACATATCACACTAGCGGGAGCCTACTACGAGCAGTACTTC.